The 10 T cell receptor beta chains listed next were all sequenced from one sample in a study of blood T cell repertoires in COVID-19 (TCRdb year 2020). To prepare the library, the immunoSEQ multiplex PCR assay was applied. In TCRdb, the immuneACCESS table is reduced to in-frame sequences with V and J assigned. These tables do not hold every clone; where another copy was compared, an unresolved V gene accounts for under half, and the others remain unexplained. A total of 150,000 or so clones appear in this sample, less than 85% of them only once. Together, the top ten hold 2.5% to 4% of the sample. The material sequenced was peripheral blood. The source is a human donor with acute or convalescent COVID-19. The donor label of this sample is uncertain.

V gene TRBV10-2 combines with J gene TRBJ1-3; D possibly corresponds to TRBD1 (5 bases). Between the trimmed V and J ends, which lost 6 bases and 4 bases, there was a span of 16 bases. CDR3 length: 15 residues. The germline V gene has CDR1 WSHSY and CDR2 SAAADI. DNA of the CDR3: TGCGCCAGCAGCCAAGGGAGGGGCGCCGGAAACACCATATATTTT. Translating it yields CASSQGRGAGNTIYF.

The chain employs TRBV27 and TRBJ2-2; no clear D gene. The germline V gene has CDR1 MNHEY and CDR2 SMNVEV (reference sequence). The CDR3 consists of 16 residues. With 3 bases removed from V and 0 bases from J, the gap between germline ends came to 11 bases. The CDR3 bases are TGTGCCAGCAGTTTCGTAGACAACTCGAACACCGGGGAGCTGTTTTTT. Its protein product is CASSFVDNSNTGELFF.

This sequence joins TRBV18 and TRBJ2-5; 10 nucleotides line up with TRBD1. The CDR3 extends over 14 amino acids. CDR1 and CDR2 from the germline V gene are KGHSH and LQKENI. V lost 3 bases to trimming and J lost 2 bases; unmatched junction nucleotides: 0. DNA of the CDR3: TGTGCCAGCTCACCGGACAGGGGGCAAGAGACCCAGTACTTC. It encodes CASSPDRGQETQYF.

J is TRBJ1-6 and V is TRBV28; no firm D call. CDR3 length: 14 residues. Germline V gene sequence: CDR1 MDHEN, CDR2 SYDVKM. The V and J ends lost 3 bases and 5 bases respectively, with 8 bases between them. In DNA form, the CDR3 reads TGTGCCAGCAGTTTCCGGGGTAATAATTCACCCCTCCACTTT. It is translated as CASSFRGNNSPLHF.

This clone has just a few counts. In DNA, the CDR3 is TGTGCCATCAGTGCCTACAGGGTGTTCAATGAAAAACTGTTTTTT. Amino acids: CAISAYRVFNEKLFF. This chain joins TRBV10-3 and TRBJ1-4; maybe TRBD1 (6 bases). Germline CDR1 is ENHRY and CDR2 is SYGVKD. Trimming left V 4 bases short and J 5 bases short, with 14 bases between. The CDR3 is 15 amino acids.

V gene TRBV28 combines with J gene TRBJ2-6; 11 bases are shared with TRBD1. This CDR3 is 18 amino acids long. Germline-derived CDR1 and CDR2 are MDHEN and SYDVKM. V lost 8 bases and J lost 0; bases outside the gene matches: 9. CDR3 amino acids: CASRGPGQGGSGANVLTF. The CDR3 DNA reads TGTGCCAGCCGGGGGCCGGGACAGGGGGGCTCTGGGGCCAACGTCCTGACTTTC.

This rearrangement joins TRBV11-2 to TRBJ1-2, with a possible D match to TRBD1 (5 bases). The CDR3 is made up of 11 amino acids. Trimming took off 0 bases at V and 13 bases at J, with 9 bases between the two ends. The germline V gene has CDR1 SGHAT and CDR2 FQNNGV. The CDR3 region is CASSLDLRVTF. CDR3 nucleotides: TGTGCCAGCAGCTTAGATCTCAGGGTCACCTTC.

The V call is TRBV2, the J call TRBJ2-6; 9 bases are shared with TRBD1. CDR3 size: 16 residues. V dropped 6 bases and J dropped 2; count of bases not matched to a gene: 5. In germline, CDR1 is SNHLY, CDR2 FYNNEI. In DNA, the CDR3 is TGTGCCAGCAGCCGGGACAGGGATACTGGGGCCAACGTCCTGACTTTC. This sequence encodes CASSRDRDTGANVLTF.

The chain couples TRBV4-1 to TRBJ1-5; the D is unclear. Germline CDR1 and CDR2: MGHRA and YSYEKL. The CDR3 extends over 14 amino acids. V lost 0 bases and J lost 7, with 10 bases in between. CDR3 loop: CASSQDLYVQPQHF. The CDR3 nucleotides read TGCGCCAGCAGCCAAGATCTTTATGTCCAGCCCCAGCATTTT.

The rearrangement uses TRBV30 and TRBJ1-6, with D unclear. This CDR3 has 14 amino acids. CDR1 and CDR2 (germline): GTSNPN, SVGIG (reference sequence). Trimming removed 0 bases at V and 5 bases at J, with 8 bases between. The CDR3 region has the DNA TGTGCCTGGAGTGTACAGTGGGATAATTCACCCCTCCACTTT. Translating it yields CAWSVQWDNSPLHF.